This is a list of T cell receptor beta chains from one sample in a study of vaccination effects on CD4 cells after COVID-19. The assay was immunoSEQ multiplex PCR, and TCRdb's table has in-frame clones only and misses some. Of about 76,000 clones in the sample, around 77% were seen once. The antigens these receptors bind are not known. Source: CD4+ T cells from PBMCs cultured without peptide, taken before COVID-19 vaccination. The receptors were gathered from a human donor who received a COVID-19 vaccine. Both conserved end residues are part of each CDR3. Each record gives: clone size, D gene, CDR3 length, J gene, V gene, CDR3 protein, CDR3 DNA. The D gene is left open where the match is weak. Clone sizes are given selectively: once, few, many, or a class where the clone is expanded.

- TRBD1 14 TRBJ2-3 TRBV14 CASSRDRITDTQYF TGTGCCAGCAGCCGGGACAGGATCACAGATACGCAGTATTTT
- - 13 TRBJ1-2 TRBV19 CASSETANYGYTF TGTGCCAGTTCGGAGACAGCTAACTATGGCTACACCTTC
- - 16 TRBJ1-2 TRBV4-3 CASSQAGVQGRGGYTF TGCGCCAGCAGCCAGGCAGGCGTACAGGGCCGTGGGGGCTACACCTTC
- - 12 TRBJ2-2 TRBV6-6 CASRLHTGELFF TGTGCCAGCAGGCTACACACCGGGGAGCTGTTTTTT
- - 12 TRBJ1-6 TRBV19 CASSMGNSPLHF TGTGCCAGTAGTATGGGGAATTCACCCCTCCACTTT
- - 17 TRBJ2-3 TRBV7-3 CASSLMGLAGATDTQYF TGTGCCAGCAGCTTAATGGGGTTGGCAGGGGCCACAGATACGCAGTATTTT
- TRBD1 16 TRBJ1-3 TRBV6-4 CASSDYQGARGNTIYF TGTGCCAGCAGTGATTATCAGGGGGCGCGCGGAAACACCATATATTTT
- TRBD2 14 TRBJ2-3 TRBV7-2 CASSFAGGADTQYF TGTGCCAGCAGCTTTGCCGGGGGGGCAGATACGCAGTATTTT
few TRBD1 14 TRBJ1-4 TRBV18 CASSRGQVNEKLFF TGTGCCAGCTCAAGGGGGCAGGTTAATGAAAAACTGTTTTTT
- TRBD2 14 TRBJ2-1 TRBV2 CASIRTSAYNEQFF TGTGCCAGCATCAGGACTAGCGCCTACAATGAGCAGTTCTTC
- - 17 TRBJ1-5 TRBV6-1 CASSEHGNSYSNQPQHF TGTGCCAGCAGTGAACACGGCAACTCTTATAGCAATCAGCCCCAGCATTTT
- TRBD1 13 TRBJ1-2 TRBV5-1 CASSSETGVGYTF TGCGCCAGCAGCTCCGAGACAGGGGTTGGCTACACCTTC
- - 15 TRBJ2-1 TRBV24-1 CATSDFGGSYNEQFF TGTGCCACCAGTGATTTCGGGGGTTCCTACAATGAGCAGTTCTTC
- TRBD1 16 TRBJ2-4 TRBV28 CASRVQHTGGMDIQYF TGTGCCAGCAGGGTACAACATACAGGGGGCATGGACATTCAGTACTTC
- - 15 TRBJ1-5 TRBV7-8 CASSSGGQTDQPQHF TGTGCCAGCAGCTCCGGCGGACAGACCGATCAGCCCCAGCATTTT
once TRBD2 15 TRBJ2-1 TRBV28 CASSLYPSGGDEQFF TGTGCCAGCAGTTTATATCCTAGCGGGGGAGATGAGCAGTTCTTC
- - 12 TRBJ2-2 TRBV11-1 CAGSGHTGELFF TGTGCCGGGTCAGGGCACACCGGGGAGCTGTTTTTT
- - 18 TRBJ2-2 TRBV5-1 CASSSGGRKGVNTGELFF TGCGCCAGCAGCTCTGGGGGTCGGAAGGGGGTGAACACCGGGGAGCTGTTTTTT
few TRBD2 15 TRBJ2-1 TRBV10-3 CAISELSGGSNEQFF TGTGCCATCAGTGAGCTGAGCGGGGGGTCCAATGAGCAGTTCTTC
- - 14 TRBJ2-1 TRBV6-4 CASSVKWGLNEQFF TGTGCCAGCAGTGTAAAGTGGGGACTCAATGAGCAGTTCTTC
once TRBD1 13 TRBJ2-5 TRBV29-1 CSVGGQGGETQYF TGCAGCGTTGGTGGACAGGGTGGGGAGACCCAGTACTTC
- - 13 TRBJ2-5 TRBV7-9 CASSPGVQETQYF TGTGCCAGCAGCCCAGGAGTCCAAGAGACCCAGTACTTC
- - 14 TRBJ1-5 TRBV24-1 CATSDWRADQPQHF TGTGCCACCAGTGATTGGCGAGCCGATCAGCCCCAGCATTTT
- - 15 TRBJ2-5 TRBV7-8 CASSLPHGGLETQYF TGTGCCAGCAGCTTACCTCACGGGGGGCTAGAGACCCAGTACTTC
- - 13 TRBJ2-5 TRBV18 CASSLGVAETQYF TGTGCCAGCTCGCTAGGGGTCGCGGAGACCCAGTACTTC
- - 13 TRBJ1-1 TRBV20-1 CSASSPLNTEAFF TGCAGTGCTAGTTCCCCGTTGAACACTGAAGCTTTCTTT
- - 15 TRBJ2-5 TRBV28 CASSPPLQARETQYF TGTGCCAGCAGTCCTCCTTTGCAGGCGCGAGAGACCCAGTACTTC
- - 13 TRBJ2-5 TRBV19 CASSGTRRETQYF TGTGCCAGTAGTGGGACCCGCCGAGAGACCCAGTACTTC
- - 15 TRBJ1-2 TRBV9 CASSVGGGGNYGYTF TGTGCCAGCAGCGTAGGGGGTGGGGGGAACTATGGCTACACCTTC
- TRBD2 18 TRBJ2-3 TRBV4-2 CASSQASLAGGPTDTQYF TGTGCCAGCAGCCAAGCCTCATTAGCGGGGGGGCCCACAGATACGCAGTATTTT
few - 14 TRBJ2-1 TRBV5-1 CASSQRAIRDEQFF TGCGCCAGCAGCCAACGGGCCATAAGGGATGAGCAGTTCTTC
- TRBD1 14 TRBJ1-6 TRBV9 CASSRAGGDSPLHF TGTGCCAGCAGTCGGGCAGGGGGAGATTCACCCCTCCACTTT
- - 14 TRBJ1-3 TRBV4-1 CASSQVLGGNTIYF TGCGCCAGCAGCCAAGTACTAGGAGGAAACACCATATATTTT
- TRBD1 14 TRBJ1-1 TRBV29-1 CSASGTGLRTEAFF TGCAGCGCATCCGGGACAGGGTTACGAACTGAAGCTTTCTTT
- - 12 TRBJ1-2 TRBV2 CASSEGFYGYTF TGTGCCAGCAGTGAAGGATTCTATGGCTACACCTTC
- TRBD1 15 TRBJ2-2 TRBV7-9 CASSSGQLNTGELFF TGTGCCAGCAGCTCGGGACAGTTGAACACCGGGGAGCTGTTTTTT
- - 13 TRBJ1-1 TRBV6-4 CASSTRENTEAFF TGTGCCAGCAGCACCCGGGAGAACACTGAAGCTTTCTTT
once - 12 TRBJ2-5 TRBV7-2 CASSLRGGTQYF TGTGCCAGCAGCTTACGGGGCGGGACCCAGTACTTC
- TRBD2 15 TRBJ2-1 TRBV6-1 CASSERGGNYNEQFF TGTGCCAGCAGTGAGCGGGGGGGTAACTACAATGAGCAGTTCTTC
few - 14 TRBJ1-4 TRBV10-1 CASSESQLNEKLFF TGCGCCAGCAGTGAGTCGCAGCTTAATGAAAAACTGTTTTTT
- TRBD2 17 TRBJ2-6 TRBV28 CASRSGGGASGANVLTF TGTGCCAGCAGGTCCGGGGGGGGCGCGTCTGGGGCCAACGTCCTGACTTTC
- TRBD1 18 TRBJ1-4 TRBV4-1 CASSQHPSRQGGDEKLFF TGCGCCAGCAGCCAACACCCCAGTCGACAGGGTGGGGATGAAAAACTGTTTTTT
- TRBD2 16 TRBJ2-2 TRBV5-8 CASSSGLAITTGELFF TGTGCCAGCAGCTCTGGACTAGCGATAACCACCGGGGAGCTGTTTTTT
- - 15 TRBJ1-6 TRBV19 CASTVQGNDNSPLHF TGTGCCAGTACCGTACAGGGCAACGATAATTCACCCCTCCACTTT
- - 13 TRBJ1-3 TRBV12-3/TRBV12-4 CASSFGSGNTIYF TGTGCCAGCAGTTTCGGCTCTGGAAACACCATATATTTT